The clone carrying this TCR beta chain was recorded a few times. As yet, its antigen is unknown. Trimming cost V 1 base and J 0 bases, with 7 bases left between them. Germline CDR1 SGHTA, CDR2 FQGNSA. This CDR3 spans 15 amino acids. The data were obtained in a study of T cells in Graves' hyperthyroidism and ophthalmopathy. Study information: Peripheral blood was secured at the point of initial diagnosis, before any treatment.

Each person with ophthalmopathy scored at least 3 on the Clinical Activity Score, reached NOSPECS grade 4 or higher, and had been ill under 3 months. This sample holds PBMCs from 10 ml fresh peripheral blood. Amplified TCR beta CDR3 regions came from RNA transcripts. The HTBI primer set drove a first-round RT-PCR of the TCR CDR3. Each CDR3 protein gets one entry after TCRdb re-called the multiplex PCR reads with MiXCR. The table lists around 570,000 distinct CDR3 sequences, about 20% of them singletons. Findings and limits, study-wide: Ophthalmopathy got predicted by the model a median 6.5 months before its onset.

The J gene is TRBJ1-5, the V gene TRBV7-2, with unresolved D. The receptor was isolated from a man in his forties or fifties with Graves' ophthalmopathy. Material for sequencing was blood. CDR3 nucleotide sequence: TGTGCCAGCAGCTTAGGAGAATATAGCAATCAGCCCCAGCATTTT. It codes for CASSLGEYSNQPQHF.